The source of this T cell receptor (beta chain) is a study of T cells of healthy individuals. Germline assignment: CDR1 MNHEY and CDR2 SVGAGI. V lost 3 bases and J 7 bases, leaving 16 bases between the germline ends. This CDR3 contains 15 residues. This clonotype appeared many times. Using its own MiXCR run on the 5' RACE reads, TCRdb lists one record per CDR3 protein. The sample comprises tens of thousands of distinct CDR3 sequences, under 15% of which are singletons, and 16% rests with the top ten. This chain uses TRBV6-5 with TRBJ1-5; possibly TRBD1 for D (5 bases). This clonotype was sampled from a human donor in good health. DNA for the CDR3: TGTGCCAGCAGTTATTCGGGGGGTGTGGGGCAGCCCCAGCATTTT. This gives the protein CASSYSGGVGQPQHF.